These 2 T cell receptor beta chains share one sample of origin, sequenced in a study of blood T cells in healthy people across ages. PCR was performed a second time for roughly 6 to 12 cycles using a sample-barcoded 5' primer and a J-beta primer mix. Using its own MiXCR run on the 5' RACE reads, TCRdb lists one record per CDR3 protein. This table holds approximately 1,100,000 distinct CDR3 sequences, over 35% found once. The sample comprised blood. These receptors all stem from a woman aged 60-75 years in good health.

The chain is built from TRBV10-1 and TRBJ2-7; D might be TRBD1 (6 bases). V was pared by 0 bases and J by 6 bases, with 12 bases between. The CDR3 is 14 residues long. CDR1 is WNHNN and CDR2 is SYGVQD in the germline V gene (reference sequence). DNA for the CDR3: TGCGCCAGCAGTGAGTCGGGTTGGGGGCCCGAGCAGTACTTC. Amino acids: CASSESGWGPEQYF.

This clonotype came up a few times. The J gene is TRBJ2-1, the V gene TRBV10-3, with D tentatively TRBD2 (5 bases). The CDR3 is 10 amino acids. From germline, CDR1 is ENHRY and CDR2 SYGVKD. Trimming left V 8 bases short and J 7 bases short, with 6 bases between. In DNA form, the CDR3 reads TGTGCCATCGGGGAGAATGAGCAGTTCTTC. It specifies CAIGENEQFF.